This TCR beta chain emerged from a study of control samples from healthy donors and cancer patients. This clone was recorded once. Looked up from germline, CDR1 is SEHNR and CDR2 is FQNEAQ (reference sequence). The junction had 8 bases not matched to a gene; V was cut back by 3 bases and J by 8 bases. The CDR3 sequence is 14 residues long. The assay was immunoSEQ multiplex PCR, and TCRdb's table has in-frame clones only and misses some. The sample has 75,000 to 80,000 clones, approximately 88% seen once. The chain recombines TRBV7-9 with TRBJ1-2; the match to TRBD1 covers 8 bases. The sample was PBMCs. The sequence was obtained from a woman between 50 and 59 years old with colorectal cancer. CDR3 region: CASSFSQGARGYTF. CDR3 in DNA: TGTGCCAGCAGCTTTTCCCAGGGGGCAAGGGGCTACACCTTC.